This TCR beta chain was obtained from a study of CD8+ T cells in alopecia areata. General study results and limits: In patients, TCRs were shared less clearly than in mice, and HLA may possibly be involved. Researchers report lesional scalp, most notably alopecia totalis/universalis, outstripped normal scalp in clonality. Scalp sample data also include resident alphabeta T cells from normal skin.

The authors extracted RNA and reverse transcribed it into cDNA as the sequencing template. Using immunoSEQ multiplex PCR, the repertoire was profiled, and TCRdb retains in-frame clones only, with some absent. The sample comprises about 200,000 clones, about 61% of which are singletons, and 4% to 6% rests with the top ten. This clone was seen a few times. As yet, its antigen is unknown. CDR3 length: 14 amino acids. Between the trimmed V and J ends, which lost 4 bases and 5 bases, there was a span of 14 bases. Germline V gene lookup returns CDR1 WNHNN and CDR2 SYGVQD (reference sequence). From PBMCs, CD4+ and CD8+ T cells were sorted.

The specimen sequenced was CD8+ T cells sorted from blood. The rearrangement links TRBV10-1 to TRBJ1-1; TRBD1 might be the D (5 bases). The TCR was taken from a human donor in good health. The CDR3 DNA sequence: TGCGCCAGCAGTGCGGCAGGATGGGGGACTGAAGCTTTCTTT. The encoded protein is CASSAAGWGTEAFF.